The clone carrying this T cell receptor beta chain was detected only once. These data originate in a study of T cell responses to AZD1222 COVID-19 vaccine. CDR3 length equals 15 residues. Trimming removed 1 base from V and 4 bases from J, with 12 bases in between. Germline V gene lookup returns CDR1 SGHTA and CDR2 FQGNSA. Libraries were prepared by immunoSEQ multiplex PCR; TCRdb keeps only in-frame clonotypes and omits some of them. The sample lists 200,000 to 250,000 clones, about 93% occurring once. This TCR was recovered from an adult in good health. Here the sequenced sample was peripheral blood, taken on day 0 of MenACWY control vaccination. The genes are TRBV7-2 and TRBJ2-3; D call uncertain. In DNA form, the CDR3 reads TGTGCCAGCAGCTTAGATCGTGTTAGATCAGATACGCAGTATTTT. Translating gives CASSLDRVRSDTQYF.